This T cell receptor (beta chain) originates from a study of shared clonotypes between healthy human individuals. Only in-frame clones appear in the TCRdb table, and some are missing; sequencing was by immunoSEQ multiplex PCR. The repertoire holds some 2,400,000 clones, about 94% seen once, with over 0.1% in the top ten. Donors comprised healthy HIV-negative adults lacking recent acute infections or vaccinations. Remarks on this clone: The antigen is unknown.

General observations from the study: Rarefaction demonstrated incomplete sorted-subset sequencing despite large depth. Naive subsets generally exceeded memory subsets in estimated richness.

The germline V gene encodes CDR1 MDHEN and CDR2 SYDVKM. The ends were cut back, 6 bases at V and 5 bases at J, with 11 bases in the middle. There are 14 residues in the CDR3. The source is a man between 18 and 35 years old in good health. The chain is built from TRBV28 and TRBJ1-6; no reliable D call. Sequencing was carried out using naive CD4+ T cells sorted from blood. Subset reported: CD45RA+ positively selected. The CDR3 region is CASSQQRDNSPLHF. The DNA of the CDR3 is TGTGCCAGCAGCCAACAGCGGGATAATTCACCCCTCCACTTT.